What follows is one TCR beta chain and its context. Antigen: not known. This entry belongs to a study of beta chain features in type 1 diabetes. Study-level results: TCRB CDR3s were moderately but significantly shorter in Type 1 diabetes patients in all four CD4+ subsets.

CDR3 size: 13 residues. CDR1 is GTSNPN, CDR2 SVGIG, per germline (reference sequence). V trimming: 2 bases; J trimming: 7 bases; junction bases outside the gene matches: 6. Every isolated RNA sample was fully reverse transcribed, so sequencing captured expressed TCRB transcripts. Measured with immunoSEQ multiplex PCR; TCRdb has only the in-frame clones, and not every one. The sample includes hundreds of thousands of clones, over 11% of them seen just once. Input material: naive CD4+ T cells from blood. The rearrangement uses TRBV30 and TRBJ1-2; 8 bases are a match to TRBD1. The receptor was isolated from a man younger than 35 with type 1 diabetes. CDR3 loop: CAWSPDREGGYTF. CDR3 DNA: TGTGCCTGGAGTCCGGACAGGGAGGGTGGCTACACCTTC.